Below, 5 T cell receptor beta chains from the same sample are listed, as sequenced in a study of blood T cell repertoires in COVID-19. Using immunoSEQ multiplex PCR, the repertoire was profiled, and TCRdb retains in-frame clones only, with some absent. This sample has roughly 200,000 clones, with 60% to 85% found just once. Sequenced sample: peripheral blood. The receptor source for this set is a woman between 70 and 85 years old with acute or convalescent COVID-19.

The chain carries TRBV2 and TRBJ2-1; the match to TRBD1 covers 10 bases. Germline CDR1 reads SNHLY; CDR2 reads FYNNEI. CDR3 length: 16 residues. J lost 1 base, V lost 6 bases, and 6 bases had no gene match. CDR3 residues: CASRDDRGRSYNEQFF. As DNA, the CDR3 is TGTGCCAGCAGAGACGACAGGGGGCGATCCTACAATGAGCAGTTCTTC. Full variable domain (rest looked up from reference TRBV2 and TRBJ2-1): EPEVTQTPSHQVTQMGQEVILRCVPISNHLYFYWYRQILGQKVEFLVSFYNNEISEKSEIFDDQFSVERPDGSNFTLKIRSTKLEDSAMYFCASRDDRGRSYNEQFFGPGTRLTVL.

This sequence joins TRBV2 and TRBJ1-2, with 9 bases matching TRBD1. The CDR3 is made up of 16 amino acids. V lost 8 bases and J lost 2; bases outside the gene matches: 12. Per germline, CDR1 SNHLY and CDR2 FYNNEI. Written as DNA, the CDR3 is TGTGCCAGCCTCCCCGCGGGACAGGGAAAGAACTATGGCTACACCTTC. This sequence encodes CASLPAGQGKNYGYTF.

This clone is a singleton in its sample. This sequence joins TRBV7-9 and TRBJ2-5; 9 bases are shared with TRBD2. Germline loops: CDR1 SEHNR, CDR2 FQNEAQ (reference sequence). The CDR3 has 15 residues. The junction had 6 bases not matched to a gene; V was cut back by 2 bases and J by 5 bases. As DNA, the CDR3 is TGTGCCAGCAGCTTAATTTCTCTAGCGGGGGAGACCCAGTACTTC. This encodes CASSLISLAGETQYF.

The gene calls are TRBV5-4 and TRBJ2-7; 9 bases align to TRBD1. V trimming: 0 bases; J trimming: 3 bases; junction bases outside the gene matches: 4. The CDR3 totals 15 residues. The V gene's germline CDR1 is SGHNT and CDR2 YYREEE (reference sequence). The CDR3 nucleotides read TGTGCCAGCAGCTTGGGAAACAGGGGGCACTACGAGCAGTACTTC. Translating it yields CASSLGNRGHYEQYF.

The chain is built from TRBV7-2 and TRBJ1-6; 9 nucleotides align to TRBD1. This CDR3 contains 15 residues. Germline assignment: CDR1 SGHTA and CDR2 FQGNSA. The V segment lost 6 bases and the J segment 4 bases; nucleotides outside the gene matches: 4. CDR3 sequence (DNA): TGTGCCAGCAGGGTGGACAGGGGATATAATTCACCCCTCCACTTT. This translates into CASRVDRGYNSPLHF. The full variable domain, with the rest looked up from reference TRBV7-2 and TRBJ1-6, is GAGVSQSPSNKVTEKGKDVELRCDPISGHTALYWYRQSLGQGLEFLIYFQGNSAPDKSGLPSDRFSAERTGGSVSTLTIQRTQQEDSAVYLCASRVDRGYNSPLHFGNGTRLTVT.